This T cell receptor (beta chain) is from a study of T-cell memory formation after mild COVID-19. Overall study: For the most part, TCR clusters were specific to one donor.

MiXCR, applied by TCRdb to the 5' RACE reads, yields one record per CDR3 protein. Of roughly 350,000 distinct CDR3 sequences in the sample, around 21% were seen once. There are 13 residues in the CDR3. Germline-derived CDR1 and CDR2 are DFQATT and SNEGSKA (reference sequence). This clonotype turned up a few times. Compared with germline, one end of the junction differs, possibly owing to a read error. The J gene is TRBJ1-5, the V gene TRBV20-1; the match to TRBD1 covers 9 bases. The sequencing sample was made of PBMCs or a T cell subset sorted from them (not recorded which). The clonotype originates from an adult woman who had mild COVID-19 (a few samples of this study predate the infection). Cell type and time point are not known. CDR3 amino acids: CSAKQGAPQAQHF. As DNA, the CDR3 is TGCAGTGCAAAACAGGGGGCGCCTCAGGCCCAGCATTTT.